The clone carrying this T cell receptor beta chain was seen just once. This record belongs to a study of blood T cell repertoires in COVID-19. Study members were between about 18 and 90 years old and lived in 20 to 30 US regions. The length of the CDR3 is 16 residues. Germline CDR1 LGHNA, CDR2 YNFKEQ. Trimming cost V 0 bases and J 6 bases, with 14 bases left between them. The table came from immunoSEQ multiplex PCR; TCRdb's copy has only in-frame clones and leaves some out. The profile shows around 250,000 clones, around 93% of them singletons. Sequenced input: PBMCs or T cells enriched from blood (not recorded which). The sequence was obtained from a human donor in a cohort exposed to, infected with or recovered from COVID-19 (not recorded which). The donor label of this sample is uncertain. V gene TRBV4-2 combines with J gene TRBJ2-2; possibly TRBD2 for D (7 bases). The CDR3 DNA is TGTGCCAGCAGCCAAGAAGGATACGGGGGGCCCGGGGAGCTGTTTTTT. Its protein is CASSQEGYGGPGELFF.